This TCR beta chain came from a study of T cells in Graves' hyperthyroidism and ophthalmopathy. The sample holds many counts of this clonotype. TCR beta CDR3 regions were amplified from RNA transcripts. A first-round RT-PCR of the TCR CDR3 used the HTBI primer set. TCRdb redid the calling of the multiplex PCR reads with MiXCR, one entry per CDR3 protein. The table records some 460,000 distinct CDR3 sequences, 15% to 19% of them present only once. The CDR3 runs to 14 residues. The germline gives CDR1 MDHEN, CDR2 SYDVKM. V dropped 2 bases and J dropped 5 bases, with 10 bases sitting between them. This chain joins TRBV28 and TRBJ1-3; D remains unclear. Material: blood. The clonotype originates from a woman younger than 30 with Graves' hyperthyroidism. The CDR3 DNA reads TGTGCCAGCAGTTTAGGGGATGGGCGAAACACCATATATTTT. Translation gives CASSLGDGRNTIYF.